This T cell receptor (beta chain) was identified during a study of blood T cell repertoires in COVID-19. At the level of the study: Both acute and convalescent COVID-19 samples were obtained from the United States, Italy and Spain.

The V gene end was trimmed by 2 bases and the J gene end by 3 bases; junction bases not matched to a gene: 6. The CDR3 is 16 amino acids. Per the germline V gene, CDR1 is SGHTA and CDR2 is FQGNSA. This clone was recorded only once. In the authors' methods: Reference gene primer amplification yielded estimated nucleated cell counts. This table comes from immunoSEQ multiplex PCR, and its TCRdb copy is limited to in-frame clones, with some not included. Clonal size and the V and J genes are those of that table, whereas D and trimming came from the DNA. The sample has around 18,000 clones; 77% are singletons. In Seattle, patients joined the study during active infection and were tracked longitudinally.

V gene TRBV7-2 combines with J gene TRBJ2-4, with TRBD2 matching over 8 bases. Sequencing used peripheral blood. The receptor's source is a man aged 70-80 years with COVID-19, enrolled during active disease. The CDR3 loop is CASSLRRGAYKNIQYF. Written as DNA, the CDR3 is TGTGCCAGCAGCTTAAGGCGGGGGGCCTACAAAAACATTCAGTACTTC.